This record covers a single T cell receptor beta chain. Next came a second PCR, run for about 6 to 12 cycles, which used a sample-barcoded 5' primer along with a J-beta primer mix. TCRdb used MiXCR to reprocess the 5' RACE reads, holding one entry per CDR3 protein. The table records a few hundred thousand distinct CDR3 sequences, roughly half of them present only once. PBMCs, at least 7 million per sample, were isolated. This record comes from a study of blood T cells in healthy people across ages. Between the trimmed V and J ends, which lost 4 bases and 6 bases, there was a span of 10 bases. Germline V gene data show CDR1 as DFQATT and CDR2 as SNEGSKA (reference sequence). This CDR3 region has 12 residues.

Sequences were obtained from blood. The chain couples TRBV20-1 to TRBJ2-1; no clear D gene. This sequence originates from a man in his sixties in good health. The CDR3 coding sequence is TGCAGTGCTAACGGGCCCCGCAATGAGCAGTTCTTC. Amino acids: CSANGPRNEQFF.